This T cell receptor beta chain was retrieved from a study of tumor and adjacent non-tumor tissue in lung cancer (dated by TCRdb to 2016 to 2018). Regarding the study in general: Of the cohort, 12 patients had adenocarcinoma, 2 had squamous cell carcinoma and 1 had small cell lung cancer. The approximately 15 patients were aged roughly 30 to 85 years, included some 10 men and 5 women, and had TNM stage I to III disease. A total of some 130,000,000 productive TCRbeta reads were generated by sequencing, corresponding to an average of about 4.17 million reads per sample. Using bulk TCRbeta repertoires from over twelve lung cancer patients, the study set lung tumor tissue side by side with matched distant non-tumor lung tissue. Fewer than 35 paired specimens, one tumor and one normal lung sample per patient, were profiled by TCRbeta CDR3 sequencing.

The library relied on multiplex PCR. For sequencing, an Illumina HiSeq 2500 was employed. TCRbeta libraries were built by three rounds of nested PCR using primers (Table S4), following protocols modified from ARM-PCR. PCR products of 200-500 bp were gel-excised and purified with the QIAquick gel extraction kit before sequencing. Processing in the source paper ran as follows. Reads were cleaned using Trimmomatic, were merged into complete CDR3 sequences using FLASH, and were assigned to V(D)J germline segments using MiTCR. Clonal diversity was computed as the inverse Simpson's index with VDJtools. In-frame sequences without a premature stop codon were defined as productive reads. TCRdb trimmed the raw reads at Q25, called clones with MiXCR and kept productive beta chains. Identical CDR3 protein sequences are pooled into one entry, listed with their most common genes and DNA. Here the V and J calls rest on TCRdb's processing, not on the authors' analysis. This sample holds some 90,000 distinct CDR3 sequences; around two thirds were observed only once. About 15% of the sample rests with the top ten.

RNA was isolated from bulk, unsorted tissue, and RNA quality was assessed with a NanoDrop ND-1000 and an Agilent 2100. All donors had newly diagnosed lung cancer, had not received prior chemotherapy, and were admitted for thoracic surgery in China between August and November 2014. Patients who had received previous radiotherapy or chemotherapy, or who had another concurrent cancer, were excluded from the study. Pieces of surgical tissue measuring about 1-2.1 cm3 were kept in RNAlater solution and stored at -80 degrees C until use. What the authors observed across the whole study: The sequencing platform is not named in the methods, and unique molecular identifiers are not mentioned. Tumor tissue showed significantly higher TCR diversity (inverse Simpson) than normal lung tissue, at 431.37 vs 166.20 (P = 0.0075, Mann-Whitney U test). TCR diversity was significantly higher in younger patients, and greater tumor TCR diversity was associated with shorter overall survival and shorter disease-free survival. Because peripheral blood was not sequenced, the blood TCRbeta repertoires of the lung cancer patients in the study went unexamined. The top 100 clones made up a significantly larger cumulative share of the repertoire in normal lung than in tumor tissue. Only about 15 patients were in the cohort, and the authors stated that larger samples and more detailed clinical data are needed.

A word on this clonotype: Which antigen it targets is not known. The sample holds no much larger clone one base away, and base qualities are not on file.

Per the germline V gene (reference sequence), DFQATT is the CDR1 and SNEGSKA is the CDR2. V is reduced by 0 bases and J by 8 bases, leaving a spacing of 9 bases between them. From the cysteine up to the phenylalanine, the CDR3 has a length of 12 residues. CDR3 DNA only is kept here, 36 bases in frame from base 1. The sequencing input was lung tumor tissue. The chain uses TRBV20-1 and TRBJ2-3; perhaps TRBD2 is the D gene, with 5 bases matching. This receptor was obtained from a man between 65 and 80 years old with non-small cell lung cancer. The DNA sequence reads TGCAGTGCTAGAGATCAGGAGGTTACGCAGTATTTT. It codes for CSARDQEVTQYF.